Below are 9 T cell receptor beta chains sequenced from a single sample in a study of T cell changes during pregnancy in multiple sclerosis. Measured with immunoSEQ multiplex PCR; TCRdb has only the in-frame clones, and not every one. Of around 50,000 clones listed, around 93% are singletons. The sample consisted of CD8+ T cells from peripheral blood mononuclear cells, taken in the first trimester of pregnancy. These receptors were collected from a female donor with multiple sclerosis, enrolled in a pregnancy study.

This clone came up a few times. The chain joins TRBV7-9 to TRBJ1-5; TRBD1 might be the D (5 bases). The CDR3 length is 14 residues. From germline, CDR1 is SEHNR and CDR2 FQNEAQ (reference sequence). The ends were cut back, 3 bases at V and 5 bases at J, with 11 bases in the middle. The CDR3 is CASSFGGEDQPQHF. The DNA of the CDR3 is TGTGCCAGCAGCTTTGGAGGGGAGGATCAGCCCCAGCATTTT.

The CDR3 DNA is TGTGCCAGCAGCCCTTCCGCGGGGTCCGATACGCAGTATTTT. Translated, it gives CASSPSAGSDTQYF. The chain employs TRBV9 and TRBJ2-3; perhaps TRBD2 as D (6 bases). Germline V gives CDR1 SGDLS, CDR2 YYNGEE. The CDR3 contains 14 residues. V dropped 4 bases and J dropped 6 bases, with 15 bases sitting between them. The whole variable domain, remainder taken from reference TRBV9 and TRBJ2-3, is DSGVTQTPKHLITATGQRVTLRCSPRSGDLSVYWYQQSLDQGLQFLIQYYNGEERAKGNILERFSAQQFPDLHSELNLSSLELGDSALYFCASSPSAGSDTQYFGPGTRLTVL.

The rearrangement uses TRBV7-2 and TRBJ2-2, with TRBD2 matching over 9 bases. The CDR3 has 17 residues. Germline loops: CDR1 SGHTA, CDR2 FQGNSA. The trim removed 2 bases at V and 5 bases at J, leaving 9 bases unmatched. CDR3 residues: CASSLLRSAGGTGELFF. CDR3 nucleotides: TGTGCCAGCAGCTTACTTAGGAGCGCGGGAGGGACCGGGGAGCTGTTTTTT.

The CDR3 DNA is TGTGCCAGTAGTGGGCGGGGCCAAGAGACCCAGTACTTC. It encodes CASSGRGQETQYF. The chain links TRBV19 to TRBJ2-5, with D tentatively TRBD2 (6 bases). V was clipped by 5 bases and J by 1 base, with 8 bases between them. Germline CDR1 and CDR2: LNHDA and SQIVND (reference sequence). The CDR3 spans 13 residues.

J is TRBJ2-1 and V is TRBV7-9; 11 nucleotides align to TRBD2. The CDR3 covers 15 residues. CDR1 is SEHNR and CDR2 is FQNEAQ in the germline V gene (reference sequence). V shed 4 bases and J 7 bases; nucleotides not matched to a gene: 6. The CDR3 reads CASSWTLAGANEQFF. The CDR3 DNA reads TGTGCCAGCAGCTGGACACTAGCGGGAGCTAATGAGCAGTTCTTC.

For the CDR3, the DNA is TGTGCCAGCAGCTTAGCACCCCCCAGGGTTGCAGATACGCAGTATTTT. This sequence encodes CASSLAPPRVADTQYF. The chain carries TRBV11-2 and TRBJ2-3, with a possible D match to TRBD1 (5 bases). Germline V gene data show CDR1 as SGHAT and CDR2 as FQNNGV. The V end lost 1 base, the J end lost 4 bases, and 15 bases lay between the germline ends. CDR3 size: 16 residues.

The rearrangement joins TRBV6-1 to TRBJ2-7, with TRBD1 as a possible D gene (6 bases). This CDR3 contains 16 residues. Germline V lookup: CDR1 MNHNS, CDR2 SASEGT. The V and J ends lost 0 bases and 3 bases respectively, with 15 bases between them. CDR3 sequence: CASSEAVAGADYEQYF. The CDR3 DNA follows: TGTGCCAGCAGTGAAGCGGTGGCAGGGGCAGACTACGAGCAGTACTTC.

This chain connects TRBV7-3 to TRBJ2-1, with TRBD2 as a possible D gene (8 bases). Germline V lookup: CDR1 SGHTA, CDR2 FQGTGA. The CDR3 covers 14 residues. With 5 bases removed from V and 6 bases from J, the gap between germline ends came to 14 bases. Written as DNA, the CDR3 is TGTGCCAGCAGCAGGGGGCGGGGGGTCAATGAGCAGTTCTTC. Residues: CASSRGRGVNEQFF.

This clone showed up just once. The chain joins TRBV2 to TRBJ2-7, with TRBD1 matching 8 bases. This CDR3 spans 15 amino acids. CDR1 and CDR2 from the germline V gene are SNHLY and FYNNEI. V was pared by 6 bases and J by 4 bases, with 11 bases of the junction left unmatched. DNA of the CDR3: TGTGCCAGCAGGGGGGCCGACAGGGGAACGTACGAGCAGTACTTC. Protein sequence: CASRGADRGTYEQYF.